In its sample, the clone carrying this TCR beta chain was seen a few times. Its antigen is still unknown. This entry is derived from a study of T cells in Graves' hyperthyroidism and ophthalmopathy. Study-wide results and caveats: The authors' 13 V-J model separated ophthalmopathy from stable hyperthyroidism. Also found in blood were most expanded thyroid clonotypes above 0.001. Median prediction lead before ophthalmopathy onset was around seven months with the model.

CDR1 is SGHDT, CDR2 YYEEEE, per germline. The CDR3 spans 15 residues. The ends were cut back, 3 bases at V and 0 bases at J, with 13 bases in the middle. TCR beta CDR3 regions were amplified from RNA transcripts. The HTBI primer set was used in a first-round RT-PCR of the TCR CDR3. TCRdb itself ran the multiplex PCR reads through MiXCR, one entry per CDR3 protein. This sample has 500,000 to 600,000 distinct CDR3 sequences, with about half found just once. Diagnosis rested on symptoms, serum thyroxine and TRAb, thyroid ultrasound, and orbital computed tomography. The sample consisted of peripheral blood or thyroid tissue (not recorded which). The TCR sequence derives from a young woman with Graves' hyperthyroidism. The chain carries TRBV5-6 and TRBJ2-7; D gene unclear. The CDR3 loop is CASSSIQISSYEQYF. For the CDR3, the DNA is TGTGCCAGCAGCTCCATACAGATTTCCTCCTACGAGCAGTACTTC.